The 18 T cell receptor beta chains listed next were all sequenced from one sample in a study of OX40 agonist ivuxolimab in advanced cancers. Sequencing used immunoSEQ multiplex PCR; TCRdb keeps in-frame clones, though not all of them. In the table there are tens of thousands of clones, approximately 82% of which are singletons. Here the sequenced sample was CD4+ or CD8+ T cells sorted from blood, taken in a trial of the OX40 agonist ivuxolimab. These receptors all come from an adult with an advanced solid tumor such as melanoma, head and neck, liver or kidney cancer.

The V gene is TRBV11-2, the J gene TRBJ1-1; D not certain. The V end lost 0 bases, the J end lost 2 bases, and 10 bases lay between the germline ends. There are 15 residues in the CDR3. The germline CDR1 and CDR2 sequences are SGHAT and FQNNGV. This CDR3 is CASSLDPGPNTEAFF. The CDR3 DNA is TGTGCCAGCAGCTTAGACCCCGGACCCAACACTGAAGCTTTCTTT.

This CDR3 is CASSPPGTGAYEQYF. The CDR3 bases are TGTGCCAGCAGTCCACCCGGGACAGGCGCCTACGAGCAGTACTTC. The chain couples TRBV28 to TRBJ2-5, with 8 bases that match TRBD1. The J call may be faulty, since TRBJ2-7 better matches the DNA end. The CDR3 spans 15 residues. The germline gives CDR1 MDHEN, CDR2 SYDVKM.

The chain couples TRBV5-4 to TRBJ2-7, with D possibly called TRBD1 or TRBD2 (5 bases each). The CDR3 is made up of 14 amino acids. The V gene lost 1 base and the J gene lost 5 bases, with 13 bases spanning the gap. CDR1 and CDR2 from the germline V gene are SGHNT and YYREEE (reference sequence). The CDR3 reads CASSLNGAQNEQYF. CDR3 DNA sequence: TGTGCCAGCAGCTTGAACGGGGCCCAAAACGAGCAGTACTTC.

CDR3 DNA: TGTGCCAGCAGCGCAGGGGGACAGGTGGGCGGGGAGCTGTTTTTT. This sequence encodes CASSAGGQVGGELFF. The chain links TRBV9 to TRBJ2-2; TRBD1 matches 8 bases. Germline loops: CDR1 SGDLS, CDR2 YYNGEE. V gave up 3 bases and J gave up 7 bases; unmatched junction bases: 8. The CDR3 is 15 residues long.

CDR3: CASRLQSTGNTIYF. CDR3 bases: TGTGCCAGCCGACTCCAATCTACTGGAAACACCATATATTTT. The V gene is TRBV6-1, the J gene TRBJ1-3; D is unclear. This CDR3 is built from 14 residues. The ends were cut back, 8 bases at V and 2 bases at J, with 13 bases in the middle. CDR1 is MNHNS, CDR2 SASEGT, per germline.

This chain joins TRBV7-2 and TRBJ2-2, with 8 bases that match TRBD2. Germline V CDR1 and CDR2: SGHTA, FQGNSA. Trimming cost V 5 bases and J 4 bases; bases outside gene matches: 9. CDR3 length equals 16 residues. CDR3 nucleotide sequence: TGTGCCAGCAGCCCTCAGGGTAGCGGGGTCACCGGGGAGCTGTTTTTT. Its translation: CASSPQGSGVTGELFF.

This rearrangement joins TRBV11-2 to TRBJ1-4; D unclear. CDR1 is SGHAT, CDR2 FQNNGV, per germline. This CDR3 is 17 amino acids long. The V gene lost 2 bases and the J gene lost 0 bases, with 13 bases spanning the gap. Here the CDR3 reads CASSLSYSQTTNEKLFF. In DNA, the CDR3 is TGTGCCAGCAGCTTAAGCTACAGTCAAACAACTAATGAAAAACTGTTTTTT.

Here the CDR3 reads CASSEGNSNQPQHF. CDR3 bases: TGTGCCAGCAGTGAAGGGAATAGTAATCAGCCCCAGCATTTT. The V gene is TRBV6-1, the J gene TRBJ1-5; no definite D call. Deletions cut 1 base from V and 4 bases from J, with 8 bases between. The CDR3 runs 14 residues. Germline assignment: CDR1 MNHNS and CDR2 SASEGT.

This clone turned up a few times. CDR3 amino acids: CASSTWTQGTEAFF. The CDR3 nucleotides read TGTGCCAGCAGTACTTGGACCCAGGGCACCGAAGCTTTCTTT. This chain joins TRBV2 and TRBJ1-1; D is perhaps TRBD1 (5 bases). This CDR3 has 14 residues. V shed 5 bases and J shed 8 bases, with 18 bases lying between them. Germline CDR1 and CDR2: SNHLY and FYNNEI.

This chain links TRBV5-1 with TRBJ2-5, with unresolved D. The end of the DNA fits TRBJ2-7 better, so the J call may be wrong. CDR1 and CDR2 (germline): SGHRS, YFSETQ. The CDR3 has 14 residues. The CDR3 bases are TGCGCCAGCAGCTTGGGACCGCCCTCCTACGAGCAGTACTTC. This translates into CASSLGPPSYEQYF.

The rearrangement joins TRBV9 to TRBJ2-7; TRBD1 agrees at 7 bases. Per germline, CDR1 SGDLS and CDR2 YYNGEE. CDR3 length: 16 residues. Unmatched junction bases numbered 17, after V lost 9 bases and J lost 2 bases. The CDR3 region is CATQILDRVVTYEQYF. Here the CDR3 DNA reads TGTGCCACCCAAATACTTGACAGGGTAGTAACCTACGAGCAGTACTTC. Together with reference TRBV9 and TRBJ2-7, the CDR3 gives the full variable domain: DSGVTQTPKHLITATGQRVTLRCSPRSGDLSVYWYQQSLDQGLQFLIQYYNGEERAKGNILERFSAQQFPDLHSELNLSSLELGDSALYFCATQILDRVVTYEQYFGPGTRLTVT.

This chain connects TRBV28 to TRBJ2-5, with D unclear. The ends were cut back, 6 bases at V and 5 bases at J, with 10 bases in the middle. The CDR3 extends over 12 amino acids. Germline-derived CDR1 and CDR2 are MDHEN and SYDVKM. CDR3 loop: CASRAPSETQYF. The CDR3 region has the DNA TGTGCCAGCAGGGCGCCGTCGGAGACCCAGTACTTC.

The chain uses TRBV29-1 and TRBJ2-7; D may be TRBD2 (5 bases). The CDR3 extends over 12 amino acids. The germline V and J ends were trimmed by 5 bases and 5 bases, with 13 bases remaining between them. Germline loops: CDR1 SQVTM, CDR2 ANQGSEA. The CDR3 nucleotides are TGCAGCGTTAGGACTGCCCGGGACGAGCAGTACTTC. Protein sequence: CSVRTARDEQYF.

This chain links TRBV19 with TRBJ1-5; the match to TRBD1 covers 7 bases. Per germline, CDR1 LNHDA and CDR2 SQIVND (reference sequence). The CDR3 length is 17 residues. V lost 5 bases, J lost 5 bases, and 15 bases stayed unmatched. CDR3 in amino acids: CASSPTLSTGRYQPQHF. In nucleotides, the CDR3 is TGTGCCAGTAGTCCAACCCTATCGACAGGGAGGTATCAGCCCCAGCATTTT.

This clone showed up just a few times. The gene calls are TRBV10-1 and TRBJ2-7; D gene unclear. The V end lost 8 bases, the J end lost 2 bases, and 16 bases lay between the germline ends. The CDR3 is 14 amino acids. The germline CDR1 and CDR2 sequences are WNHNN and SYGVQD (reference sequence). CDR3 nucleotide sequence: TGCGCCAGCTCCCCCGCCGGGCTACCCTACGAGCAGTACTTC. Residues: CASSPAGLPYEQYF.

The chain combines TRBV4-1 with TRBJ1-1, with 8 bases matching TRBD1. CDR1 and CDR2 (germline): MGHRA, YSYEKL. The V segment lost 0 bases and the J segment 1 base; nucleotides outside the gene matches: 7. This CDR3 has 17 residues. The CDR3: CASSQDSQGAQNTEAFF. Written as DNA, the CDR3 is TGCGCCAGCAGCCAAGATTCTCAGGGGGCCCAGAACACTGAAGCTTTCTTT.

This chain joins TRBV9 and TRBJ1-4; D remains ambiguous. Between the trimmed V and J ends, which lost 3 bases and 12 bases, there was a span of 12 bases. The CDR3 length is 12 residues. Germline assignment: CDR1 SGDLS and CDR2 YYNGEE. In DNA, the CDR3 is TGTGCCAGCAGCGCGCACGGTGGGGAACTGTTTTTT. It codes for CASSAHGGELFF.

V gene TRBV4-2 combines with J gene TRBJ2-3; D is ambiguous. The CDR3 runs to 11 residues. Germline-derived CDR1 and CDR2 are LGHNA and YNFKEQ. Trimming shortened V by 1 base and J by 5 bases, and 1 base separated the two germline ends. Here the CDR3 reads CASSQVDTQYF. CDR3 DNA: TGTGCCAGCAGCCAAGTAGATACGCAGTATTTT.